The entry that follows covers one T cell receptor (beta chain) sequence. Germline V gives CDR1 SEHNR, CDR2 FQNEAQ (reference sequence). V lost 3 bases, J lost 2 bases, and 19 bases lay in between. CDR3 length equals 17 residues. It was with 60 Vbeta and 13 Jbeta primers that the PCR ran. Sequenced by immunoSEQ multiplex PCR; TCRdb stores in-frame clones only, minus some. This table has 150,000 to 200,000 clones, 75% to 85% appearing once. These data are taken from a study of cytomegalovirus exposure and HLA in healthy donors. Study overall: Tens of millions of unique TCRs from HLA-typed donors made up an early data release.

Sequenced input: PBMCs. V is TRBV7-9 and J is TRBJ1-2; a possible D gene is TRBD1 (5 bases). This clonotype was sampled from a young man in good health and CMV-seronegative. CDR3 DNA sequence: TGTGCCAGCAGCTTCCCCGGGGGGACCCGACGAAACTATGGCTACACCTTC. Encoded protein: CASSFPGGTRRNYGYTF.